The clone carrying this T cell receptor (beta chain) was picked up one time. Its antigen is currently unknown. The repertoire was sequenced with immunoSEQ multiplex PCR; TCRdb's copy has only in-frame clones and lacks some. The sample yields around 90,000 clones, 70% to 90% seen once. A history of autoimmune disease or systemic immunosuppression excluded patients. This specimen comes from a study of OX40 agonist ivuxolimab in advanced cancers. Study observations and caveats: Partial responders dosed at 0.1-3.0 mg/kg displayed clonal expansion ranking among the lowest.

The CDR3 covers 15 residues. Germline V CDR1 and CDR2: LNHNV, YYDKDF (reference sequence). V shed 5 bases and J 6 bases; nucleotides not matched to a gene: 13. The clonotype comes from an adult with an advanced solid tumor such as melanoma, head and neck, liver or kidney cancer. Material: CD4+ or CD8+ T cells sorted from blood, obtained in a trial of the OX40 agonist ivuxolimab. This chain connects TRBV15 to TRBJ2-7, with 7 bases lining up with TRBD2. The CDR3, as DNA: TGTGCCACCAGCCGAAAAATAGCGGGCTCGGCCGAGCAGTACTTC. Translated, it gives CATSRKIAGSAEQYF.